The clone carrying this TCR beta chain was recorded at least ten times. The antigen is not known. The data were taken from a study of blood T cells in healthy people across ages. The V and J ends lost 6 bases and 0 bases respectively, with 12 bases between them. This CDR3 contains 14 residues. From germline, CDR1 is DFQATT and CDR2 SNEGSKA (reference sequence). For the second PCR, which ran for about 6 to 11 cycles, a sample-barcoded 5' primer and a J-beta primer mix were used. TCRdb redid the calling of the 5' RACE reads with MiXCR, one entry per CDR3 protein. In the table there are some 710,000 distinct CDR3 sequences, about 20% of which are singletons. General study points: There were more naive CD4+ cells and higher diversity in long-lived donors than in aged donors.

The rearrangement uses TRBV20-1 and TRBJ2-1, with a weak D call TRBD2 (6 bases). Sequenced: blood. The sequence was collected from a man between 70 and 80 years old in good health. CDR3 coding DNA: TGCAGTGCGCCGAGACTAGACTCCTACAATGAGCAGTTCTTC. Translating gives CSAPRLDSYNEQFF.